This T cell receptor (beta chain) comes out of a study of blood T cell repertoires in COVID-19. This clone occurred once. The data were produced by immunoSEQ multiplex PCR, yet TCRdb's version contains in-frame clones alone and is incomplete. The data hold more than 300,000 clones, with around 87% observed a single time. V was cut by 6 bases and J by 4 bases, with 13 bases left in between. CDR1 and CDR2 (germline): MNHEY, SMNVEV (reference sequence). This CDR3 region has 14 residues. The sequenced sample was peripheral blood. This chain connects TRBV27 to TRBJ1-5; the D gene is possibly TRBD1 (6 bases). This TCR came from a woman aged 30 to 39 with COVID-19, enrolled during active disease. The CDR3 region has the DNA TGTGCCAGCAGCCCGGACAGCCTAAATCAGCCCCAGCATTTT. As protein: CASSPDSLNQPQHF.